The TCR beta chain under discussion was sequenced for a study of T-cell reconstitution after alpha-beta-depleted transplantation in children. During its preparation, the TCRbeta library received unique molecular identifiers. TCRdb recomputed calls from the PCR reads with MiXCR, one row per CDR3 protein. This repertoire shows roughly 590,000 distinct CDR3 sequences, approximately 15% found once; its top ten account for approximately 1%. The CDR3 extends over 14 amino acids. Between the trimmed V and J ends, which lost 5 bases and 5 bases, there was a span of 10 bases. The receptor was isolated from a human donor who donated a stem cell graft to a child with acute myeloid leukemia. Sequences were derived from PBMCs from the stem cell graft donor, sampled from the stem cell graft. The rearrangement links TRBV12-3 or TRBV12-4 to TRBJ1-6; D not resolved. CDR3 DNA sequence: TGTGCCAGCAGTGAAGGCTTGCATAATTCACCCCTCCACTTT. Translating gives CASSEGLHNSPLHF.